The entry that follows covers one T cell receptor (beta chain) sequence. What antigen it recognizes has not been identified. Qualities for individual bases were not recorded, and no much larger clone is one base off. The entry originates in a study of blood T cell repertoires in COVID-19 (dated by TCRdb to the early 2020s). As for the study more broadly: Samples covering the acute and convalescent phases of COVID-19 were provided by collaborators in the United States, Italy and Spain. Deeply sampled blood TCRbeta repertoires from subjects exposed to, actively infected with, or recovered from COVID-19 were included in the dataset. The sample metadata nearly always contained a de-identified subject ID, COVID-19 status, age in years and sex. The repertoires were released in a freely available public database intended as a resource for research on the immune response to SARS-CoV-2. HLA class I and class II types, where available, came from metadata supplied by the sample provider rather than from assay-based typing. The samples were drawn from two sources: the first 160 participants of the ongoing ImmuneRACE study, and approximately 1,300 subjects contributed by 6 global collaborators. The material from the prospective study consisted of cDNA or gDNA derived from T cells, B-cell-depleted T cells, or PBMCs. General conclusions and limits of the study: Clinical and demographic metadata were provided uncurated, with the amount varying by source and participant.

Sequences SNHLY (CDR1) and FYNNEI (CDR2) are obtained from the germline V gene. The CDR3 sequence holds 15 residues, the cysteine and phenylalanine included. The read is trimmed to its CDR3 DNA, 45 bases read in frame from base 1. Deletion took 6 bases off V and 0 bases off J, with a span of 14 bases between the germline ends. TCRbeta CDR3 regions were amplified from genomic DNA by means of the immunoSEQ Assay, a bias-controlled multiplex PCR. The source study handled its data this way. Within the assay, amplification of reference gene primers was used to estimate how many nucleated cells each sample contained. Sequence reads were collapsed and filtered to measure the absolute abundance of every unique TCRbeta CDR3 rearrangement. For each sample, productive Simpson clonality was calculated as the square root of Simpson's diversity index across productive rearrangements. TCRdb took this table from immuneACCESS and kept in-frame rearrangements with V and J called. Such tables lack part of the clones; where checked against another copy, unresolved V genes explain under half of the gap, and the rest is unexplained. V and J calls and clone size are as listed in that table; D and trimming were resolved from the DNA. The sample profile shows tens of thousands of clones; approximately 83% of them were found once. The top ten clonotypes cover 1.4% of the sample.

Whole blood was collected in K2EDTA tubes by collaborating institutions according to the institutions' own protocols. For TCRbeta analysis, collaborators shipped samples as frozen whole blood, isolated PBMCs, or DNA extracted from either of those sample types. Sequencing was carried out using peripheral blood. The chain links TRBV2 with TRBJ1-1; perhaps TRBD1 is the D gene, with 6 bases matching. This clonotype was obtained from a woman aged 60-75 years with acute or convalescent COVID-19. The sequenced DNA: TGTGCCAGCAGCGTGGACAGATCGTTGAACACTGAAGCTTTCTTT. This yields the protein CASSVDRSLNTEAFF.